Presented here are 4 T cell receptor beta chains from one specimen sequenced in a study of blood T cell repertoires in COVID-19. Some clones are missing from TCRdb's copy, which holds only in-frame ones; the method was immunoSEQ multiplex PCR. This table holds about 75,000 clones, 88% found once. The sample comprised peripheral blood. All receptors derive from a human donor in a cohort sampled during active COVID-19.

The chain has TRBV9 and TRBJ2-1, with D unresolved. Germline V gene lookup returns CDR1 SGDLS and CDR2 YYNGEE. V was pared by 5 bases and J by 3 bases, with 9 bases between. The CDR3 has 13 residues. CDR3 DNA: TGTGCCAGCAGTTCTGAACACTACAATGAGCAGTTCTTC. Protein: CASSSEHYNEQFF.

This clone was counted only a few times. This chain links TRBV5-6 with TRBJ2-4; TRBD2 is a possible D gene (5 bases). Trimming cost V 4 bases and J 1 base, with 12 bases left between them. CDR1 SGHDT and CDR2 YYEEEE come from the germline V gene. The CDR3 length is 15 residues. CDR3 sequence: CASSITSGAKNIQYF. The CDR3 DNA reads TGTGCCAGCAGCATAACGTCGGGGGCCAAAAACATTCAGTACTTC.

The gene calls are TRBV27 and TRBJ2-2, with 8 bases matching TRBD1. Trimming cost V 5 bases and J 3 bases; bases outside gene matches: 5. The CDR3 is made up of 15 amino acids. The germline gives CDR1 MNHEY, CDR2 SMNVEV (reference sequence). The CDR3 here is CASSRGQGYTGELFF. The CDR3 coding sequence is TGTGCCAGCAGTAGAGGACAGGGATACACCGGGGAGCTGTTTTTT.

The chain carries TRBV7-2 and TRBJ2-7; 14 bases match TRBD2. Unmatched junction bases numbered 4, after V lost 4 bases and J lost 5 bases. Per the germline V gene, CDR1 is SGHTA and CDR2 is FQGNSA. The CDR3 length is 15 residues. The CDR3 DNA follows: TGTGCCAGCAGCTCCGGGACTAGCGGGGGCCACGAGCAGTACTTC. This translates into CASSSGTSGGHEQYF.